The 7 T cell receptor beta chains given below trace back to one sample, sequenced in a study of blood T cell repertoires in COVID-19. Profiling relied on immunoSEQ multiplex PCR, and the TCRdb table lists in-frame clones only, not all of them. The repertoire holds about 150,000 clones, with about 88% as singletons. The sample taken for sequencing was peripheral blood. The receptor set was obtained from a man aged 45-65 years who had recovered from COVID-19.

This CDR3 reads CASRDPGQGLFEQYF. The DNA for the CDR3 is TGTGCCAGCCGAGACCCGGGACAGGGTTTATTCGAGCAGTACTTC. The chain joins TRBV19 to TRBJ2-7; 9 nucleotides match TRBD1. Trimming cost V 9 bases and J 6 bases; bases outside gene matches: 15. The CDR3 loop spans 15 amino acids. Germline CDR1 reads LNHDA; CDR2 reads SQIVND (reference sequence). Full variable domain (missing parts from reference TRBV19 and TRBJ2-7): DGGITQSPKYLFRKEGQNVTLSCEQNLNHDAMYWYRQDPGQGLRLIYYSQIVNDFQKGDIAEGYSVSREKKESFPLTVTSAQKNPTAFYLCASRDPGQGLFEQYFGPGTRLTVT.

CDR3 DNA sequence: TGTGCCAGCAGTTTTTCCACTCTGGGACTCTCTGGAAACACCATATATTTT. This gives the protein CASSFSTLGLSGNTIYF. This chain joins TRBV28 and TRBJ1-3; maybe TRBD1 (5 bases). This CDR3 spans 17 amino acids. The V and J ends lost 3 bases and 0 bases respectively, with 15 bases between them. CDR1 and CDR2 (germline): MDHEN, SYDVKM.

This clone appeared once. The chain has TRBV7-3 and TRBJ2-1, with 8 bases matching TRBD2. Trimming cost V 5 bases and J 5 bases; bases outside gene matches: 8. The germline V gene has CDR1 SGHTA and CDR2 FQGTGA. The CDR3 runs to 15 residues. CDR3 nucleotides: TGTGCCAGCAGCGCATACGGGACTAGGGACAATGAGCAGTTCTTC. Its translation: CASSAYGTRDNEQFF.

The rearrangement joins TRBV5-6 to TRBJ2-1; a weak D match, TRBD2 (5 bases). Between the trimmed V and J ends, which lost 4 bases and 0 bases, there was a span of 8 bases. Per the germline V gene, CDR1 is SGHDT and CDR2 is YYEEEE. CDR3 length: 14 amino acids. The CDR3 DNA sequence: TGTGCCAGCAGCCCGGGGATCTCCTACAATGAGCAGTTCTTC. This encodes CASSPGISYNEQFF.

This sequence joins TRBV28 and TRBJ2-5, with 11 positions matching TRBD1. V lost 4 bases and J lost 4; bases outside the gene matches: 11. This CDR3 is built from 17 residues. The germline gives CDR1 MDHEN, CDR2 SYDVKM. The CDR3 DNA reads TGTGCCAGCAGTTCCCTGTGGACAGGGGGCAATGGAGAGACCCAGTACTTC. Translating gives CASSSLWTGGNGETQYF.

The chain combines TRBV2 with TRBJ2-7; 7 nucleotides agree with TRBD2. This CDR3 is 13 amino acids long. Germline V lookup: CDR1 SNHLY, CDR2 FYNNEI. After removal of 9 bases from V and 1 base from J, the junction contained 6 bases not matched to a gene. The CDR3 DNA sequence: TGTGCCAGTAAGCGGGGAGGTTCCTACGAGCAGTACTTC. This translates into CASKRGGSYEQYF.

J is TRBJ1-5 and V is TRBV5-4; 7 bases align to TRBD1. Germline V gene sequence: CDR1 SGHNT, CDR2 YYREEE (reference sequence). J lost 5 bases, V lost 2 bases, and 1 base had no gene match. The length of the CDR3 is 13 residues. Written as DNA, the CDR3 is TGTGCCAGCAGCTTAGACAGGGATCAGCCCCAGCATTTT. Residues: CASSLDRDQPQHF.